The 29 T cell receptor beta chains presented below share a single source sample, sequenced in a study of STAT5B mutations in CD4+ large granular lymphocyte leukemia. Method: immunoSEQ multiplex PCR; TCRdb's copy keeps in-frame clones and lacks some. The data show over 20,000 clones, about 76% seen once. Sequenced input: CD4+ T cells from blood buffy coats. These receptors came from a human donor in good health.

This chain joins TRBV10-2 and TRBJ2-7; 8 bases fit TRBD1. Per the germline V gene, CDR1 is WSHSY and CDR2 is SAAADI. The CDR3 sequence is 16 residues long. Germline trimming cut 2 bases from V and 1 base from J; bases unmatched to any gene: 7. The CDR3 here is CASSEPRTGNSYEQYV. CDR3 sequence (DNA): TGCGCCAGCAGTGAGCCCCGGACAGGGAATTCCTACGAGCAGTACGTC.

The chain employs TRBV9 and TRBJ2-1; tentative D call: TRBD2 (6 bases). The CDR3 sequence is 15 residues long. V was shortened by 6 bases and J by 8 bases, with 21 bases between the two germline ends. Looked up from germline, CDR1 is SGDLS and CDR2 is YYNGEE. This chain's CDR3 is CASTEGQAWGDEQFF. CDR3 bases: TGTGCCAGCACGGAAGGGCAGGCTTGGGGGGATGAGCAGTTCTTC. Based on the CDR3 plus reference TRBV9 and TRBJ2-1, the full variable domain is DSGVTQTPKHLITATGQRVTLRCSPRSGDLSVYWYQQSLDQGLQFLIQYYNGEERAKGNILERFSAQQFPDLHSELNLSSLELGDSALYFCASTEGQAWGDEQFFGPGTRLTVL.

CDR3 coding DNA: TGTGCCAGCAGTGATTGGCAGGGAACCCCTCAAGAGCAGTACTTC. Translation gives CASSDWQGTPQEQYF. This sequence joins TRBV25-1 and TRBJ2-7, with D tentatively TRBD1 (5 bases). V was shortened by 3 bases and J by 7 bases, with 19 bases between the two germline ends. CDR1 MGHDK and CDR2 SYGVNS come from the germline V gene. The CDR3 runs 15 residues.

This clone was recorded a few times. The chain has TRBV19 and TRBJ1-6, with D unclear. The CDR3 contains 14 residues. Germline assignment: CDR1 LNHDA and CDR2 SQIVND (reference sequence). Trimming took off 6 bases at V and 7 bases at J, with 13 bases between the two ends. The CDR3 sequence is CASSLGVPNSPLHF. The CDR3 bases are TGTGCCAGTAGCCTCGGGGTACCAAATTCACCCCTCCACTTT.

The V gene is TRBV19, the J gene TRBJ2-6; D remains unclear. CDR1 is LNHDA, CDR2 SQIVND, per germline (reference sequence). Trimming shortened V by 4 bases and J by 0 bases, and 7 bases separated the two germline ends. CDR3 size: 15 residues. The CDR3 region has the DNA TGTGCCAGTAGTAGAATTAGCTCTGGGGCCAACGTCCTGACTTTC. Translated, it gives CASSRISSGANVLTF.

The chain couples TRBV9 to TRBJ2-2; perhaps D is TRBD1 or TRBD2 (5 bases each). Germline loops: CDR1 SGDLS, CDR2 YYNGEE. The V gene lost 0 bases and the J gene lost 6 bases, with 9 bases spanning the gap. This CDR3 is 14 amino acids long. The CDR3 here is CASSVVGTAGELFF. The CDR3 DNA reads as TGTGCCAGCAGCGTAGTGGGGACGGCCGGGGAGCTGTTTTTT.

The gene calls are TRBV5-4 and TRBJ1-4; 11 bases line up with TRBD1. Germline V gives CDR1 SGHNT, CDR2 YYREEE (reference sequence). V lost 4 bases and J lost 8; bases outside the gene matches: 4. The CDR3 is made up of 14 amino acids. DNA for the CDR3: TGTGCCAGCAGCGGACAGGGGGCTGAGGAAAAACTGTTTTTT. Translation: CASSGQGAEEKLFF.

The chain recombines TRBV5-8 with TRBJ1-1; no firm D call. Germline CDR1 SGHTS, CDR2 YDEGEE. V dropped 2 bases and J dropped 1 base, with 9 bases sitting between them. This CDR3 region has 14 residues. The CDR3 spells CASSFSGWNTEAFF. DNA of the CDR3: TGTGCCAGCAGCTTTTCGGGGTGGAACACTGAAGCTTTCTTT.

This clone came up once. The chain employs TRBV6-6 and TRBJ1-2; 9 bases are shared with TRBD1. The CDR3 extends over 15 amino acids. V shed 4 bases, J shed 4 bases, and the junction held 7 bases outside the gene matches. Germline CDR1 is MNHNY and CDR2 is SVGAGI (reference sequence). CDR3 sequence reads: CASSSLTGGGYGYTF. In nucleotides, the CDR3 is TGTGCCAGCAGTTCCCTGACAGGGGGTGGCTATGGCTACACCTTC.

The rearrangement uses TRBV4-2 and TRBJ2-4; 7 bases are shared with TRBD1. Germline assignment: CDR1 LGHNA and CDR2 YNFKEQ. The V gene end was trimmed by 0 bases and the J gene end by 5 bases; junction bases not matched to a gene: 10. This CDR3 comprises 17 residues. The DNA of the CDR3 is TGTGCCAGCAGCCAAGATAGACGACAGGGTTTTCAAAACATTCAGTACTTC. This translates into CASSQDRRQGFQNIQYF.

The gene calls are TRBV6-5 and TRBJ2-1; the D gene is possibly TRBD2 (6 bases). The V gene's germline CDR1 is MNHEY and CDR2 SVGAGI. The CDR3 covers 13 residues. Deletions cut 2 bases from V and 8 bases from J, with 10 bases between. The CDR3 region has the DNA TGTGCCAGCAGTTACACTAGCCGCCATGAGCAGTTCTTC. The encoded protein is CASSYTSRHEQFF.

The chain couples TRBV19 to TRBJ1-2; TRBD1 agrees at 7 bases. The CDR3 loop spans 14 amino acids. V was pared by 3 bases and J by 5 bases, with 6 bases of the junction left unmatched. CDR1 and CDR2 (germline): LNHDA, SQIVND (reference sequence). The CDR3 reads CASSIQQGTYGYTF. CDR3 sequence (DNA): TGTGCCAGTAGTATTCAACAGGGGACTTATGGCTACACCTTC. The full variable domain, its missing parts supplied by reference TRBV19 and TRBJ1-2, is DGGITQSPKYLFRKEGQNVTLSCEQNLNHDAMYWYRQDPGQGLRLIYYSQIVNDFQKGDIAEGYSVSREKKESFPLTVTSAQKNPTAFYLCASSIQQGTYGYTFGSGTRLTVV.

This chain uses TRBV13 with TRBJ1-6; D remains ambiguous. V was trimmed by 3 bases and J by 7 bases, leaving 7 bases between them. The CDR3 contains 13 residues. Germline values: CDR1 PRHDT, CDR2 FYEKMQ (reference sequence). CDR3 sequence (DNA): TGTGCCAGCAGCTTCTCTAGGAATTCACCCCTCCACTTT. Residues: CASSFSRNSPLHF.

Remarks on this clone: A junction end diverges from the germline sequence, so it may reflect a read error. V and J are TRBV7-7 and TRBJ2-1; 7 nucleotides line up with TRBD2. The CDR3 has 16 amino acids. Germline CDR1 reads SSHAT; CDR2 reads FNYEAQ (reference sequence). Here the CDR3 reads CASSISPSGTFGEQFF. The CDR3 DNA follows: TGTGCTAGCAGCATATCCCCTAGCGGCACTTTCGGTGAGCAGTTCTTC. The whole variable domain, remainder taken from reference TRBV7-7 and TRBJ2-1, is GAGVSQSPRYKVTKRGQDVTLRCDPISSHATLYWYQQALGQGPEFLTYFNYEAQPDKSGLPSDRFSAERPEGSISTLTIQRTEQRDSAMYRCASSISPSGTFGEQFFGPGTRLTVL.

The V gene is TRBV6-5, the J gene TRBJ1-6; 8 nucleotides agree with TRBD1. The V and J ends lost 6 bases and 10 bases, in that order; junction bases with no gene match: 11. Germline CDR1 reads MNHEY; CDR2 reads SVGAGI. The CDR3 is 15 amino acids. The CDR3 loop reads CASREFGTGGSPLHF. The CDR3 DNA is TGTGCCAGCAGAGAATTCGGGACAGGCGGCTCACCCCTCCACTTT.

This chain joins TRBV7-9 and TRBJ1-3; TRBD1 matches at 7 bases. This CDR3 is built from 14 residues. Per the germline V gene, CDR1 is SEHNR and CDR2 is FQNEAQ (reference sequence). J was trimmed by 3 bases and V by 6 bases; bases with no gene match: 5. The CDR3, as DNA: TGTGCCAGCAGGGAAACAGGGGTTGGAAACACCATATATTTT. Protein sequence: CASRETGVGNTIYF.

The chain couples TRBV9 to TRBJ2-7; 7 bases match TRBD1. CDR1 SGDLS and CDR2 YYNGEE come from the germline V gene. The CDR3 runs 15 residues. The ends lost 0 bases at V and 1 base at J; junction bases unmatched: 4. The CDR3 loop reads CASSVAPDRSYEQYF. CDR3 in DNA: TGTGCCAGCAGCGTAGCTCCGGACAGGTCCTACGAGCAGTACTTC.

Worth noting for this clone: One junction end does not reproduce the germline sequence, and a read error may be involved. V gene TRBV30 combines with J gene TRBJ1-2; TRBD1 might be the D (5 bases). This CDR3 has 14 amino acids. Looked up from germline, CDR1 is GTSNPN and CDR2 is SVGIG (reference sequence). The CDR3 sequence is CAWRGLPPNYDYTF. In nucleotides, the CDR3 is TGTGCCTGGAGGGGACTCCCTCCGAACTATGACTACACCTTC.

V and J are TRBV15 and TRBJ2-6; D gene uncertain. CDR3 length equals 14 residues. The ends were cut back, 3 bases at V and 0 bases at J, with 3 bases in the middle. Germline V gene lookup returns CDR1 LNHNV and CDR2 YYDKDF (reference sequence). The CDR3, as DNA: TGTGCCACCAGCAGTCCCTCTGGGGCCAACGTCCTGACTTTC. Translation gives CATSSPSGANVLTF.

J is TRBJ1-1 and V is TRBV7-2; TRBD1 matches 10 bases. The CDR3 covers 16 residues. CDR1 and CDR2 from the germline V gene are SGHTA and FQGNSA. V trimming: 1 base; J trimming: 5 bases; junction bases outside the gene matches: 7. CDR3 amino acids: CASSLDGTGVITEAFF. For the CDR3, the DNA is TGTGCCAGCAGCTTAGATGGGACAGGGGTGATTACTGAAGCTTTCTTT.

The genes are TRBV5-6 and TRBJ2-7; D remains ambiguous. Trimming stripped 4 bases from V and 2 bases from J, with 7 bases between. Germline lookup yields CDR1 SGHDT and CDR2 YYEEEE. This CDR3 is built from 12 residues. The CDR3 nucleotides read TGTGCCAGCAGCAGCTATGCCTACGAGCAGTACTTC. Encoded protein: CASSSYAYEQYF.

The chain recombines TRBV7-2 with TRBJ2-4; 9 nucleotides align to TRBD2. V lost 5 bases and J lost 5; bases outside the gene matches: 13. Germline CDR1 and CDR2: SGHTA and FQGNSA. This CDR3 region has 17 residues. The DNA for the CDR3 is TGTGCCAGCAGCCAAAACTTCTTAGCGGGAGCTCAAAACATTCAGTACTTC. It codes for CASSQNFLAGAQNIQYF.

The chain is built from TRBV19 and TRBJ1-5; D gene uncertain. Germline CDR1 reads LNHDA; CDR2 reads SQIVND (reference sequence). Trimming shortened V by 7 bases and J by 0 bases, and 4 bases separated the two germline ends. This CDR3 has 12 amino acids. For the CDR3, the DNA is TGTGCCAGTACGGGTAGCAATCAGCCCCAGCATTTT. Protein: CASTGSNQPQHF. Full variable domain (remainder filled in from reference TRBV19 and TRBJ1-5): DGGITQSPKYLFRKEGQNVTLSCEQNLNHDAMYWYRQDPGQGLRLIYYSQIVNDFQKGDIAEGYSVSREKKESFPLTVTSAQKNPTAFYLCASTGSNQPQHFGDGTRLSIL.

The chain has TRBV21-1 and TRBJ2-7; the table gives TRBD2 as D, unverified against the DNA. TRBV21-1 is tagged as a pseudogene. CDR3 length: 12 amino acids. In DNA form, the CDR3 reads TGTGCCAGCAGGGAGATTAGCTACGAGCAGTACTTC. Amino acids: CASREISYEQYF.

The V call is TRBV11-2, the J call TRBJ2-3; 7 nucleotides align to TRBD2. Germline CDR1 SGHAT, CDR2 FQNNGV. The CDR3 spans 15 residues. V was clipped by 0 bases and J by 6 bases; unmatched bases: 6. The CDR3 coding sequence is TGTGCCAGCAGCTTAGATGGGACTACAAAGGATACGCAGTATTTT. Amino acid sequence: CASSLDGTTKDTQYF.

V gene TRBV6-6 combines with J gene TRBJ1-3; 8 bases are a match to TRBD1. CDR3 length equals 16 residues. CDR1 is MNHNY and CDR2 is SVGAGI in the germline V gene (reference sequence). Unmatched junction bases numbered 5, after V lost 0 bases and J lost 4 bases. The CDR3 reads CASSYSPDRVGNTIYF. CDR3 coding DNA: TGTGCCAGCAGTTACTCCCCGGACAGGGTAGGAAACACCATATATTTT.

The CDR3 region is CASSLDPGRYTGELFF. The CDR3 DNA is TGTGCCAGCAGCTTAGATCCGGGACGGTACACCGGGGAGCTGTTTTTT. V and J are TRBV5-4 and TRBJ2-2; TRBD1 or TRBD2 may be the D gene (5 bases each). Between the trimmed V and J ends, which lost 2 bases and 3 bases, there was a span of 14 bases. Germline CDR1 and CDR2: SGHNT and YYREEE (reference sequence). The CDR3 sequence is 16 residues long.

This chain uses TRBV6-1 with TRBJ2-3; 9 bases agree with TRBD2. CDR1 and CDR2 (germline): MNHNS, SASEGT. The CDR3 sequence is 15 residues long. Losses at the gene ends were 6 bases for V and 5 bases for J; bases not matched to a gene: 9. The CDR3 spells CASSWDSGRKDTQYF. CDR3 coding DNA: TGTGCCAGCAGCTGGGATAGCGGGAGAAAAGATACGCAGTATTTT.

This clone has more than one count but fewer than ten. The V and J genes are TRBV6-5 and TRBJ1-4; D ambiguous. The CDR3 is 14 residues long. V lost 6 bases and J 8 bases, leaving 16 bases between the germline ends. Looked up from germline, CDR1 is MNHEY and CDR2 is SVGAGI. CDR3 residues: CASRSTMQVEKLFF. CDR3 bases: TGTGCCAGCAGGAGTACCATGCAAGTCGAAAAACTGTTTTTT.